This TCR beta chain originates from a study of blood T cell repertoires in COVID-19. Study overall: Samples taken during acute and convalescent COVID-19 were collected in the United States, Italy and Spain. PBMCs, B-cell-depleted T cells, or T cells were the source of the cDNA or gDNA that made up the material.

As to this clone: Other DNA variants within this sample encode the same CDR3.

Authors' processing steps: How many nucleated cells were present was estimated from reference gene primer amplification. Repertoires were generated with immunoSEQ multiplex PCR, while TCRdb's copy carries only in-frame clones and drops some. The D gene and trimming were derived from the DNA, and the V and J assignments and clone size from that table. This repertoire shows around 200,000 clones, about 87% found once; its top ten account for about 6%. This CDR3 has 12 amino acids. V shed 4 bases and J shed 4 bases, with 8 bases lying between them. The germline V gene has CDR1 MNHEY and CDR2 SVGEGT. What was sequenced was peripheral blood. This rearrangement joins TRBV6-2 or TRBV6-3 to TRBJ2-7; D call uncertain. The TCR was taken from a man between 60 and 75 years old who had recovered from COVID-19. For the CDR3, the DNA is TGTGCCAGCAGTTCCCCGTTGTACGAGCAGTACTTC. Residues: CASSSPLYEQYF.